The TCR beta chain under discussion was sequenced for a study of T-cell memory formation after mild COVID-19. V shed 0 bases and J shed 1 base, with 26 bases lying between them. CDR1 LGHDT and CDR2 YNNKEL come from the germline V gene (reference sequence). The CDR3 loop spans 21 amino acids. TCRdb ran MiXCR on the 5' RACE reads and lists one entry per CDR3 protein. The data contain 300,000 to 350,000 distinct CDR3 sequences, just under 20% of them singletons. Sequenced: PBMCs or a T cell subset sorted from them (not recorded which). This clonotype was obtained from a man younger than 30 who had mild COVID-19 (a few samples of this study predate the infection). Cell type and time point are not known. The chain is built from TRBV3-1 and TRBJ2-3, with D possibly TRBD1 on 6 matching bases. The DNA of the CDR3 is TGTGCCAGCAGCCAAGATAGGCGGCCCCTTGGACAGATTCTACGCACAGATACGCAGTATTTT. Translation gives CASSQDRRPLGQILRTDTQYF.